This passage covers 3 T cell receptor beta chains from one sample sequenced in a study of identical twins. A single record per CDR3 protein comes from TCRdb applying MiXCR to the 5' RACE reads. The sample shows about 690,000 distinct CDR3 sequences, approximately 6% of them seen only once. The sequenced material came from naive T cells sorted from blood. Receptors originate from a man between 18 and 35 years old in good health.

Only one count was recorded for this clonotype. V is TRBV6-1 and J is TRBJ2-1; D ambiguous. This CDR3 is 13 amino acids long. Germline assignment: CDR1 MNHNS and CDR2 SASEGT. V lost 7 bases, J lost 3 bases, and 10 bases lay in between. The CDR3, as DNA: TGTGCCAGCACCTCCAGGAACTACAATGAGCAGTTCTTC. This codes for CASTSRNYNEQFF.

This clonotype occurred many times. The J gene is TRBJ2-1, the V gene TRBV5-5, with 7 bases aligning to TRBD1. The CDR3 runs to 14 residues. V lost 2 bases to trimming and J lost 4 bases; unmatched junction nucleotides: 3. Per germline, CDR1 SGHKS and CDR2 YYEKEE (reference sequence). CDR3 sequence: CASSFEGAYNEQFF. In nucleotides, the CDR3 is TGTGCCAGCAGCTTTGAGGGGGCGTACAATGAGCAGTTCTTC.

There are many counts of this clonotype. This chain connects TRBV2 to TRBJ1-5; unclear D gene. V was trimmed by 0 bases and J by 0 bases, leaving 9 bases between them. This CDR3 contains 16 residues. Germline V CDR1 and CDR2: SNHLY, FYNNEI. CDR3 amino acids: CASSEARDGSNQPQHF. CDR3 DNA: TGTGCCAGCAGTGAAGCTAGAGACGGTAGCAATCAGCCCCAGCATTTT.